The sequence of this T cell receptor (beta chain) was determined in a study of low-dose radiotherapy and immunotherapy resistance in tumors. Gene-specific TRAV and TRBV primers were used for first-strand cDNA, covering alpha and beta chains. TCRs underwent roughly 20 PCR cycles of amplification with a constant-region primer and V-primer adapter. TCRdb passed the reads through MiXCR, listing each CDR3 protein once. The table includes approximately 90,000 distinct CDR3 sequences, roughly a sixth detected once. This clonotype was seen at least ten times. Time point here: before trial treatment. The receptor comes from a male donor with prostate cancer. This specimen consisted of PBMCs, obtained before treatment.

The CDR3 here is CASSPGRRIAFF. CDR3 in DNA: TGTGCCAGCAGCCCGGGACGGAGAATAGCTTTCTTT. This sequence joins TRBV3-1 and TRBJ1-1; tentative D call: TRBD1 (5 bases). The CDR3 has 12 residues. The germline V gene has CDR1 LGHDT and CDR2 YNNKEL (reference sequence). Trimming left V 4 bases short and J 10 bases short, with 13 bases between.